This T cell receptor beta chain derives from a study of early T cells in non-severe SARS-CoV-2 infection. About the research overall: The authors sequenced bulk RNA from unsorted whole blood, leaving chains unpaired. Broader study findings: Private and CD4 specificities were missed by VDJdb matching, skewed to anti-spike CD8.

The CDR3 covers 15 residues. V lost 1 base and J lost 0, with 7 bases in between. This clonotype was detected many times. The antigen remains unidentified. Researchers attached unique molecular identifiers to individual cDNA molecules. TCRdb re-called the 5' RACE reads with MiXCR, one entry per CDR3 protein. The repertoire holds about 72,000 distinct CDR3 sequences, 10% seen once, with approximately 8% in the top ten. The J gene is TRBJ1-3, the V gene TRBV12-3 or TRBV12-4; D gene uncertain. Specimen: whole blood, collected at baseline. The sequence derives from an adult who was a healthcare worker with PCR-confirmed SARS-CoV-2 infection or an uninfected control (not recorded which). CDR3 sequence (DNA): TGTGCCAGCAGTTTAGGCAGGCTCTCTGGAAACACCATATATTTT. Amino acids: CASSLGRLSGNTIYF.